Listed below are T cell receptor beta chains from one sample, sequenced in a study of blood T cell repertoires in COVID-19. The repertoire was sequenced with immunoSEQ multiplex PCR; TCRdb's copy has only in-frame clones and lacks some. The profile covers under 300,000 clones, with roughly nine tenths appearing a single time and approximately 12% taken by the ten largest. The sequenced material came from peripheral blood. The receptors here all came from a woman in her twenties or thirties with COVID-19, enrolled during active disease. The CDR3 runs from the conserved cysteine through the conserved F or W. The D gene is left open where the match is weak. Clone size appears in some rows only: once, few, many, or a class for an expanded clone.

clone_size	v_call	j_call	d_call	cdr3_length	cdr3_nt	cdr3_aa
NA	TRBV19	TRBJ1-2	NA	16	TGTGCCAGTAGTGTCGTAAGGAGTAAGAGCGACTATGGCTACACCTTC	CASSVVRSKSDYGYTF
NA	TRBV27	TRBJ1-1	TRBD1	15	TGTGCCAGCAAATACAGGGGGCGCGGGGACACTGAAGCTTTCTTT	CASKYRGRGDTEAFF
NA	TRBV4-1	TRBJ1-5	TRBD1	15	TGCGCCAGCAGCCGAACAGGGGGCACGGGGCAGCCCCAGCATTTT	CASSRTGGTGQPQHF
NA	TRBV13	TRBJ2-3	TRBD2	16	TGTGCCAGCAGCTTATCTAGCGGGGGGGCTGTCGATACGCAGTATTTT	CASSLSSGGAVDTQYF
NA	TRBV5-4	TRBJ2-5	TRBD1	14	TGTGCCAGCAGTTGGACAGGGGGCGAAGAGACCCAGTACTTC	CASSWTGGEETQYF
NA	TRBV15	TRBJ2-5	NA	12	TGTGCCACCAGCAAAATCCTGGAGACCCAGTACTTC	CATSKILETQYF
NA	TRBV4-2	TRBJ2-7	TRBD2	15	TGTGCCAGCAGCCCTGGACTAGCGGGGGGGGTAGAGCAGTACTTC	CASSPGLAGGVEQYF
NA	TRBV3-1/TRBV3-2	TRBJ2-2	NA	12	TGTGCCAGCAGCGCGAGTCCCGGGGAGCTGTTTTTT	CASSASPGELFF
NA	TRBV2	TRBJ1-6	TRBD1	15	TGTGCCAGCAGCCGGACAGGGAACGATAATTCACCCCTCCACTTT	CASSRTGNDNSPLHF
once	TRBV6-6	TRBJ2-5	TRBD2	14	TGTGCCAGCAGGGAACCGGGACTAGAGGAGACCCAGTACTTC	CASREPGLEETQYF
NA	TRBV19	TRBJ2-5	TRBD2	16	TGTGCCAGTAGTATTCAGAGCGGGGGATACCAAGAGACCCAGTACTTC	CASSIQSGGYQETQYF
NA	TRBV7-9	TRBJ2-1	NA	16	TGTGCCAGCAGCTTAGCGCTGGGGCAGGAGGGGCATGAGCAGTTCTTC	CASSLALGQEGHEQFF
NA	TRBV9	TRBJ1-2	NA	13	TGTGCCAGCAGCGTAGTGGGCCTCAACGGCTACACCTTC	CASSVVGLNGYTF
NA	TRBV20-1	TRBJ1-2	TRBD1	11	TGCAGTGCCCGGACAGGTTATGGCTACACCTTC	CSARTGYGYTF
NA	TRBV25-1	TRBJ2-7	TRBD1	15	TGTGCCGCTGCGCGGGAGGACAGGGGGCCATACGAGCAGTACTTC	CAAAREDRGPYEQYF
NA	TRBV18	TRBJ2-7	NA	12	TGTGCCAGCTCACCCGAGAACTACGAGCAGTACTTC	CASSPENYEQYF
NA	TRBV7-8	TRBJ2-7	NA	13	TGTGCCAGCAGCTCAAGCAGGGGTTACGAGCAGTACTTC	CASSSSRGYEQYF
NA	TRBV27	TRBJ2-7	NA	14	TGTGCCAGCAGTTTAGGAACAGACTCCTACGAGCAGTACTTC	CASSLGTDSYEQYF
NA	TRBV19	TRBJ1-1	NA	14	TGTGCCAGTAGTTATTCTCGGGGTTACACTGAAGCTTTCTTT	CASSYSRGYTEAFF
NA	TRBV11-2	TRBJ1-2	TRBD1	15	TGTGCCAGCAGCTTAGAGGGAACAGGGGGTTATGGCTACACCTTC	CASSLEGTGGYGYTF
few	TRBV7-9	TRBJ2-7	TRBD1	13	TGTGCCAGCACCTTGGGACAGTTCTACGAGCAGTACTTC	CASTLGQFYEQYF
NA	TRBV5-1	TRBJ2-7	NA	14	TGCGCCAGCAGCTTGGGGGCTATGGTAGGAGAGCAGTACTTC	CASSLGAMVGEQYF
NA	TRBV5-6	TRBJ1-5	TRBD1	16	TGTGCCAGCAGCGCGGGGACAGCGTATAGCAATCAGCCCCAGCATTTT	CASSAGTAYSNQPQHF
NA	TRBV3-1/TRBV3-2	TRBJ2-2	NA	14	TGTGCCAGCAGCCAAGAAGGGGCAGGGCGGGAGCTGTTTTTT	CASSQEGAGRELFF
NA	TRBV2	TRBJ2-2	NA	13	TGTGCCGGGAGTACCCGGGGCACCGGGGAGCTGTTTTTT	CAGSTRGTGELFF
NA	TRBV3-1/TRBV3-2	TRBJ2-1	TRBD2	17	TGTGCCAGCAGCCAAGATTTGGGCGGGGGATCCTACAATGAGCAGTTCTTC	CASSQDLGGGSYNEQFF
NA	TRBV30	TRBJ1-1	NA	14	TGTGCCTGGATTGAGGTCTCTGTGAACACTGAAGCTTTCTTT	CAWIEVSVNTEAFF
NA	TRBV6-5	TRBJ2-2	NA	11	TGTGCCAGCAGGTACCAAGGGGAGCTGTTTTTT	CASRYQGELFF
NA	TRBV27	TRBJ2-1	NA	15	TGTGCCAGCAGTTTTATTGCGGGGGCCAACAATGAGCAGTTCTTC	CASSFIAGANNEQFF
once	TRBV4-1	TRBJ2-5	TRBD2	16	TGCGCCAGCAGCCAAGCGGGGGGGCCTAGACAAGAGACCCAGTACTTC	CASSQAGGPRQETQYF
once	TRBV3-1/TRBV3-2	TRBJ2-2	TRBD2	20	TGTGCCAGCAGCCGCCTACTACTAGCGGGGGGGCCCCCAAACACCGGGGAGCTGTTTTTT	CASSRLLLAGGPPNTGELFF
NA	TRBV7-8	TRBJ2-7	TRBD2	16	TGTGCCAGCAGCTTTGGACTAGCGGGGACAATTTACGAGCAGTACTTC	CASSFGLAGTIYEQYF
NA	TRBV4-1	TRBJ2-1	TRBD2	17	TGCGCCAGCAGCCAGACCCGGCTAGCGGGGGGAAACAATGAGCAGTTCTTC	CASSQTRLAGGNNEQFF
NA	TRBV5-5	TRBJ1-2	TRBD1	15	TGTGCCAGCAGCACAAGACAGGGGGCTTTAGGTGGCTACACCTTC	CASSTRQGALGGYTF
NA	TRBV10-3	TRBJ1-1	NA	13	TGTGCCATCAGTGTTCAGGGAAACACTGAAGCTTTCTTT	CAISVQGNTEAFF
NA	TRBV10-3	TRBJ1-3	NA	14	TGTGCCATCAGTAGCCTAGGAGTGACAAACACCATATATTTT	CAISSLGVTNTIYF
few	TRBV6-6	TRBJ1-1	NA	13	TGTGCCAGCAGTGGGTTCCAGGGTATTGAAGCTTTCTTT	CASSGFQGIEAFF
NA	TRBV27	TRBJ1-1	NA	13	TGTGCCAGCAGTTTATTTCAGGGGACTGAAGCTTTCTTT	CASSLFQGTEAFF
NA	TRBV19	TRBJ1-2	NA	14	TGTGCCACCAGTAATGGCAGGGGACCCTATGGCTACACCTTC	CATSNGRGPYGYTF
NA	TRBV6-5	TRBJ2-7	NA	15	TGTGCCAGCATCCCCCGGCGACAGGACTCCTACGAGCAGTACTTC	CASIPRRQDSYEQYF
NA	TRBV4-2	TRBJ2-3	TRBD2	16	TGTGCCAGCAGCCAAGGAGGTAGCGGGGGGGCGGATACGCAGTATTTT	CASSQGGSGGADTQYF
NA	TRBV5-1	TRBJ2-1	NA	16	TGCGCCAGCAGCTTGGTAGCAGCTCTCTCCTACAATGAGCAGTTCTTC	CASSLVAALSYNEQFF
few	TRBV6-5	TRBJ1-5	NA	14	TGTGCCAGCAGCCCGCAGGGGAACGCTCAGCCCCAGCATTTT	CASSPQGNAQPQHF
once	TRBV3-1/TRBV3-2	TRBJ2-7	TRBD2	16	TGTGCCAGCAGCCAAGGGAGCCGGGACTATATATACGAGCAGTACTTC	CASSQGSRDYIYEQYF
NA	TRBV6-5	TRBJ2-3	NA	14	TGTGCCAGCAGCCCAGGGGTGCGAGCAGATACGCAGTATTTT	CASSPGVRADTQYF
once	TRBV7-9	TRBJ2-3	TRBD2	15	TGTGCCAGCAAGAGACTAGCGGGGGGTCCAGATACGCAGTATTTT	CASKRLAGGPDTQYF
NA	TRBV5-1	TRBJ2-2	TRBD2	15	TGCGCCAGCAGCTTCAGCGGGGGGTTCACCGGGGAGCTGTTTTTT	CASSFSGGFTGELFF
NA	TRBV9	TRBJ2-2	NA	14	TGTGCCAGCAGCGTAGACAGATACACCGGGGAGCTGTTTTTT	CASSVDRYTGELFF
NA	TRBV18	TRBJ2-2	TRBD2	15	TGTGCCAGCTCACCACTGGGCGGGGGCACCGGGGAGCTGTTTTTT	CASSPLGGGTGELFF
few	TRBV6-5	TRBJ1-2	TRBD1	14	TGTGCCAGCAGTTACTCGGGACAGGGGGCTGGCTACACCTTC	CASSYSGQGAGYTF
NA	TRBV7-7	TRBJ2-7	NA	14	TGTGCCAGCAGCTTACTTGCAGGGACCTACGAGCAGTACTTC	CASSLLAGTYEQYF
NA	TRBV2	TRBJ1-2	TRBD1	14	TGTGCCAGCAGTGAAGCGCGTAGGGGGCCAGGCTACACCTTC	CASSEARRGPGYTF
NA	TRBV15	TRBJ2-1	NA	15	TGTGCCACTACGCTGGGGGAGGGGGACTACAATGAGCAGTTCTTC	CATTLGEGDYNEQFF